What follows are 24 T cell receptor beta chains derived from one specimen sequenced in a study of T cell clonality in common variable immunodeficiency. Findings of the study overall: In common variable immunodeficiency, TCR beta chains reportedly carried fewer deletions and N-nucleotide insertions.

The assay was immunoSEQ multiplex PCR, and TCRdb's table has in-frame clones only and misses some. The sample contains under 3,000 clones, none of them singletons. These receptors' antigens are unknown. Material: peripheral blood mononuclear cells. The source is a human donor with common variable immunodeficiency.

The table lists this clone with a few counts. The sequenced fragment ends 3 residues before the CDR3 boundary, so the rest is inferred from the germline J gene. The rearrangement joins TRBV7-9 to TRBJ2-5, with 11 nucleotides matching TRBD1. The trim removed 5 bases at V and 2 bases at J, leaving 4 bases unmatched. Germline-derived CDR1 and CDR2 are SEHNR and FQNEAQ (reference sequence). The CDR3 length is 15 residues. CDR3 DNA (partial): TGTGCCAGCAGCCGGACAGGGGGCGGGCAAGAGACC. Translated: CASSRTGGGQET. The CDR3 as a whole reads CASSRTGGGQETQYF.

Regarding this clone: The read halts 3 residues ahead of the CDR3 end, with the missing end drawn from the germline J gene. The chain has TRBV6-2 or TRBV6-3 and TRBJ2-1; 9 nucleotides line up with TRBD1. Germline V lookup: CDR1 MNHEY, CDR2 SVGEGT. The V and J ends lost 6 bases and 5 bases, in that order; junction bases with no gene match: 11. The CDR3 is 16 residues long. The DNA read from the CDR3 is TGTGCCAGCAGACGGACAGGGGCAAGACTAAACAATGAG. Residues: CASRRTGARLNNE. The entire CDR3 protein is CASRRTGARLNNEQFF.

CDR3 sequence reads: CASSIGHRSGTQYF. CDR3 bases read: TGTGCCAGTAGTATAGGTCACAGGTCCGGGACC. The rearrangement joins TRBV19 to TRBJ2-5, with D maybe TRBD1 (5 bases). The read ends 3 residues early relative to the CDR3; the germline J gene fills the gap. The CDR3 covers 14 residues. Trimming took off 1 base at V and 7 bases at J, with 13 bases between the two ends. CDR1 and CDR2 (germline): LNHDA, SQIVND (reference sequence).

Comment on this clone: The read falls 3 residues short of the CDR3 end, and the missing part is taken from the germline J gene. The chain uses TRBV30 and TRBJ2-5, with 11 bases matching TRBD2. V lost 0 bases, J lost 2 bases, and 5 bases stayed unmatched. Germline V gene lookup returns CDR1 GTSNPN and CDR2 SVGIG (reference sequence). The CDR3 has 16 amino acids. CDR3 sequence reads: CAWSVGLAGGQETQYF. The DNA read from the CDR3 is TGTGCCTGGAGTGTAGGGCTAGCGGGAGGACAAGAGACC. Using reference TRBV30 and TRBJ2-5 for the parts outside the CDR3, the full variable domain is SQTIHQWPATLVQPVGSPLSLECTVEGTSNPNLYWYRQAAGRGLQLLFYSVGIGQISSEVPQNLSASRPQDRQFILSSKKLLLSDSGFYLCAWSVGLAGGQETQYFGPGTRLLVL.

This clone was observed a handful of times. The CDR3 extends 3 residues past the end of the read, so its final part is completed from the germline J gene. The chain employs TRBV5-1 and TRBJ2-7; D ambiguous. Germline assignment: CDR1 SGHRS and CDR2 YFSETQ. With 2 bases removed from V and 0 bases from J, the gap between germline ends came to 18 bases. This CDR3 has 17 amino acids. The CDR3 reads CASSFSSPRVSSYEQYF. The sequenced CDR3 bases are TGCGCCAGCAGCTTTAGTTCCCCTCGGGTTAGCTCCTACGAG. The variable domain in full, completed from reference TRBV5-1 and TRBJ2-7, reads KAGVTQTPRYLIKTRGQQVTLSCSPISGHRSVSWYQQTPGQGLQFLFEYFSETQRNKGNFPGRFSGRQFSNSRSEMNVSTLELGDSALYLCASSFSSPRVSSYEQYFGPGTRLTVT.

By sample share, this clone is large. Read data end 3 residues before the CDR3 end; the end is taken from the germline J gene. The chain combines TRBV18 with TRBJ2-1; perhaps TRBD2 as D (6 bases). This CDR3 has 14 residues. Per the germline V gene, CDR1 is KGHSH and CDR2 is LQKENI. V lost 3 bases and J 4 bases, leaving 10 bases between the germline ends. The CDR3 DNA, read in part, is TGTGCCAGCTCACCTCCGACTAGTTACAATGAG. Encoded protein: CASSPPTSYNE. The full-length CDR3 reads as CASSPPTSYNEQFF.

The sample holds a few counts of this clone. The observed sequence ends 3 residues before the CDR3 terminus, with the missing tail filled in from the germline J gene. This sequence joins TRBV18 and TRBJ2-5, with D tentatively TRBD1 or TRBD2 (5 bases each). The CDR3 runs to 14 residues. The germline CDR1 and CDR2 sequences are KGHSH and LQKENI. The V end was cut by 2 bases, the J end by 4 bases, with 11 bases between. Partial CDR3 DNA: TGTGCCAGCTCACCATGGGCAGGGAGAGAGACC. This gives the protein CASSPWAGRET. From start to end, the CDR3 is CASSPWAGRETQYF. The entire variable domain, with the rest obtained from reference TRBV18 and TRBJ2-5, is as follows: NAGVMQNPRHLVRRRGQEARLRCSPMKGHSHVYWYRQLPEEGLKFMVYLQKENIIDESGMPKERFSAEFPKEGPSILRIQQVVRGDSAAYFCASSPWAGRETQYFGPGTRLLVL.

In this sample, this clone turned up a few times. The read gets to within 3 residues of the CDR3 end, and the germline J gene fills in the rest. The chain carries TRBV20-1 and TRBJ2-5, with 7 bases that match TRBD1. The CDR3 spans 15 residues. The germline CDR1 and CDR2 sequences are DFQATT and SNEGSKA (reference sequence). The ends lost 5 bases at V and 7 bases at J; junction bases unmatched: 16. Partial CDR3 DNA: TGCAGTGCTCCCTCCCCCCGGGACAGCCGAGGGACC. This encodes CSAPSPRDSRGT. The entire CDR3 reads CSAPSPRDSRGTQYF.

This clone is labeled as medium-sized. The read stops 3 residues short of the end of the CDR3; the missing end is completed from the germline J gene. The chain recombines TRBV7-2 with TRBJ1-2, with D unclear. Germline CDR1 reads SGHTA; CDR2 reads FQGNSA. The CDR3 extends over 14 amino acids. Trimming stripped 5 bases from V and 3 bases from J, with 13 bases between. CDR3 residues: CASSVSRLDYGYTF. The CDR3 DNA, read in part, is TGTGCCAGCAGCGTGAGCCGGTTGGACTATGGC.

This clone was seen a handful of times. Partial CDR3 DNA: TGTGCCAGTAGTATAGGCGGGCAGGACGGGACC. It codes for CASSIGGQDGT. The entire CDR3 is CASSIGGQDGTQYF. This chain joins TRBV19 and TRBJ2-5; perhaps TRBD2 as D (5 bases). The CDR3 end falls 3 residues outside the read, so it is completed with the germline J gene. CDR1 is LNHDA and CDR2 is SQIVND in the germline V gene (reference sequence). The CDR3 is 14 amino acids. V gave up 1 base and J gave up 7 bases, with 13 bases separating them.

This clone was picked up a small number of times. The read terminates 3 residues ahead of where the CDR3 ends, so the germline J gene completes it. The chain employs TRBV30 and TRBJ2-3, with TRBD2 identical over 13 bases. The CDR3 is made up of 17 amino acids. The germline gives CDR1 GTSNPN, CDR2 SVGIG (reference sequence). Trimming removed 3 bases from V and 4 bases from J; junction bases left unmatched: 10. The CDR3: CAWSPGLAGRGADTQYF. The DNA read from the CDR3 is TGTGCCTGGAGCCCGGGACTAGCGGGACGTGGGGCAGATACG. The full variable domain, with the rest looked up from reference TRBV30 and TRBJ2-3, is SQTIHQWPATLVQPVGSPLSLECTVEGTSNPNLYWYRQAAGRGLQLLFYSVGIGQISSEVPQNLSASRPQDRQFILSSKKLLLSDSGFYLCAWSPGLAGRGADTQYFGPGTRLTVL.

This clone was observed a few times. The observed sequence ends 3 residues before the CDR3 terminus, with the missing tail filled in from the germline J gene. The rearrangement links TRBV18 to TRBJ2-2, with 9 positions matching TRBD2. Unmatched junction bases numbered 14, after V lost 5 bases and J lost 4 bases. The CDR3 length is 18 residues. Germline CDR1 and CDR2: KGHSH and LQKENI. The CDR3 bases that were read are TGTGCCAGCTCAACAGCCCTCGTAGCGGGAGCGGGCACCGGGGAG. Translation: CASSTALVAGAGTGE. The CDR3 in its entirety is CASSTALVAGAGTGELFF.

A note on this clone: Sequencing ends 3 residues short of the CDR3 end; the germline J gene provides the rest. This chain joins TRBV18 and TRBJ1-2; TRBD1 aligns across 8 bases. The germline V gene encodes CDR1 KGHSH and CDR2 LQKENI. The CDR3 is 16 amino acids. The CDR3 is CASSPQNGQGGIGYTF. The CDR3 DNA, read in part, is TGTGCCAGCTCACCGCAAAATGGACAGGGTGGTATAGGC.

This clone is medium-sized (0.01 to 0.1%). Germline is not matched at one junction end, which may reflect a read error. The read ends 3 residues early relative to the CDR3; the germline J gene fills the gap. The chain recombines TRBV7-7 with TRBJ2-1; 9 bases map to TRBD2. The germline V gene encodes CDR1 SSHAT and CDR2 FNYEAQ (reference sequence). The CDR3 is 13 amino acids. The covered CDR3 bases are TGTGCTAGCAGCTCTACTAGCGGGAATGAG. Translating gives CASSSTSGNE. The entire CDR3 sequence reads CASSSTSGNEQFF.

Worth noting for this clone: The CDR3 end lies 3 residues beyond the end of the read and is filled in from the germline J gene. The chain combines TRBV30 with TRBJ1-5; TRBD1 might be the D (5 bases). V gave up 2 bases and J gave up 4 bases, with 6 bases separating them. CDR1 and CDR2 (germline): GTSNPN, SVGIG (reference sequence). The CDR3 has 12 amino acids. CDR3 DNA (partial): TGTGCCTGGAGTCGGGGGAATCAGCCC. It codes for CAWSRGNQP. The CDR3, in full, reads CAWSRGNQPQHF.

Notes on this clone: The read ends 3 residues shy of where the CDR3 ends; the end is completed using the germline J gene. The rearrangement uses TRBV19 and TRBJ1-2; TRBD1 might be the D (6 bases). The germline V gene encodes CDR1 LNHDA and CDR2 SQIVND (reference sequence). The CDR3 is 14 amino acids. V lost 3 bases and J 1 base, leaving 9 bases between the germline ends. The CDR3 sequence is CASSMGHLNYGYTF. CDR3 bases read: TGTGCCAGTAGTATGGGACACCTTAACTATGGC.

With regard to this clone: The DNA ends 3 residues before the CDR3 does, and the rest of the CDR3 is filled in from the germline J gene. The chain joins TRBV7-3 to TRBJ1-1; possible D gene TRBD1, 5 bases. The germline V gene encodes CDR1 SGHTA and CDR2 FQGTGA. The V and J ends lost 4 bases and 1 base respectively, with 7 bases between them. CDR3 size: 13 residues. Here the CDR3 reads CASSSQANTEAFF. CDR3 DNA (partial): TGTGCCAGCAGCTCACAGGCGAACACTGAA. Together with reference TRBV7-3 and TRBJ1-1, the CDR3 gives the full variable domain: GAGVSQTPSNKVTEKGKYVELRCDPISGHTALYWYRQSLGQGPEFLIYFQGTGAADDSGLPNDRFFAVRPEGSVSTLKIQRTERGDSAVYLCASSSQANTEAFFGQGTRLTVV.

By share of the sample, this clone is large. CDR3 sequence reads: CSVARTASYEQYF. The sequenced part of the CDR3 DNA is TGCAGCGTGGCGAGGACAGCTTCCTACGAG. This chain joins TRBV29-1 and TRBJ2-7, with a possible D match to TRBD1 (6 bases). Sequencing ends 3 residues short of the CDR3 end; the germline J gene provides the rest. Germline V CDR1 and CDR2: SQVTM, ANQGSEA. The germline V and J ends were trimmed by 6 bases and 1 base, with 13 bases remaining between them. There are 13 residues in the CDR3.

This clone is medium-sized by share. The read terminates 3 residues ahead of where the CDR3 ends, so the germline J gene completes it. The chain combines TRBV29-1 with TRBJ1-2; maybe TRBD1 (6 bases). This CDR3 comprises 13 residues. The germline gives CDR1 SQVTM, CDR2 ANQGSEA. V shed 7 bases and J shed 3 bases, with 15 bases lying between them. Incomplete CDR3 DNA: TGCAGCGGGAGACTTTCAGGGGACTATGGC. Translation gives CSGRLSGDYG. The whole CDR3 is CSGRLSGDYGYTF.

By sample share, this clone is large. The read comes to an end 3 residues before the CDR3 does, leaving the germline J gene to fill in the end. The V and J genes are TRBV5-1 and TRBJ2-5; the match to TRBD2 covers 9 bases. Germline lookup yields CDR1 SGHRS and CDR2 YFSETQ. Trimming took 6 bases from V and 4 from J; bases not matched to a gene: 4. The CDR3 has 13 amino acids. CDR3 DNA, as far as it was read: TGCGCCAGCATGGGGACTAGCCCAGAGACC. This codes for CASMGTSPET. The whole CDR3 protein reads CASMGTSPETQYF.

Turning to this clone: With the read ending 3 residues before the CDR3 end, the germline J gene is used to fill in that end. The V gene is TRBV30, the J gene TRBJ2-1, with TRBD2 identical over 10 bases. J was trimmed by 4 bases and V by 0 bases; bases with no gene match: 15. Germline V CDR1 and CDR2: GTSNPN, SVGIG (reference sequence). This CDR3 has 19 amino acids. CDR3 bases read: TGTGCCTGGAGTGTACCTTCCAGCGGGAGGGCTCGAACTTACAATGAG. Translated, it gives CAWSVPSSGRARTYNE. The CDR3, in full, reads CAWSVPSSGRARTYNEQFF.

There are a few counts of this clone. CDR3 sequence reads: CAWSNSGNTEAFF. The sequenced part of the CDR3 DNA is TGTGCCTGGAGTAATTCGGGGAACACTGAA. The chain is built from TRBV30 and TRBJ1-1, with D uncertain. The CDR3 end is not reached by the read, which stops 3 residues before it; the germline J gene fills it in. V lost 2 bases to trimming and J lost 1 base, with 8 bases between them. The CDR3 has 13 amino acids. Germline V gene lookup returns CDR1 GTSNPN and CDR2 SVGIG (reference sequence).

In this sample, this clone is medium-sized. The sequenced fragment ends 3 residues before the CDR3 boundary, so the rest is inferred from the germline J gene. V usage is TRBV30 and J usage is TRBJ1-2, with 7 bases aligning to TRBD1. The CDR3 loop spans 12 amino acids. Germline loops: CDR1 GTSNPN, CDR2 SVGIG (reference sequence). CDR3 amino acids: CAWSGTGVGYTF. The part of the CDR3 DNA that was read is TGTGCCTGGAGTGGGACAGGCGTCGGC.

In its sample, this clone ranks as medium-sized. With the read ending 3 residues before the CDR3 end, the germline J gene is used to fill in that end. The chain uses TRBV5-1 and TRBJ2-3; D gene uncertain. In germline, CDR1 is SGHRS, CDR2 YFSETQ. This CDR3 comprises 14 residues. V dropped 0 bases and J dropped 4 bases, with 9 bases sitting between them. CDR3 sequence reads: CASSLEANADTQYF. CDR3 DNA, as far as it was read: TGCGCCAGCAGCTTGGAGGCAAACGCAGATACG.